These T cell receptor beta chains were read from a single sample in a study of cytomegalovirus exposure and HLA in healthy donors. Profiled with immunoSEQ multiplex PCR; TCRdb holds only in-frame clones, not every one. Of about 160,000 clones in the sample, around 90% were seen once. The specimen sequenced was PBMCs. The source of these receptors is a woman aged 25 to 39 in good health and CMV-seronegative. CDR3s include the opening cysteine and the closing phenylalanine or tryptophan. The order of the fields is D gene, clone size, V gene, J gene, CDR3 DNA, CDR3 protein. D genes are given only for firm matches. Clone size is stated in some rows and not others, as once, few, many or a class when expanded.

TRBD1,-,TRBV5-6,TRBJ1-5,TGTGCCAGCAGCCGCGGGACAGGGGGCCCCGCGGGGCCCCAGCATTTT,CASSRGTGGPAGPQHF
TRBD1,-,TRBV27,TRBJ1-2,TGTGCCAGTAGACCGACAGGGGCCGATGGCTACACCTTC,CASRPTGADGYTF
-,-,TRBV27,TRBJ2-7,TGTGCCAGCATCCTTAAGAGGGGACTTAGCTCCTACGAGCAGTACTTC,CASILKRGLSSYEQYF
TRBD2,-,TRBV11-2,TRBJ2-7,TGTGCCAGCAGACCTAGCGGGACCTCCCCTGGCAACGAGCAGTACTTC,CASRPSGTSPGNEQYF
-,few,TRBV19,TRBJ1-1,TGTGCCAGTAGTATATCCTCCAGGGGTCTTTTGAACACTGAAGCTTTCTTT,CASSISSRGLLNTEAFF
-,-,TRBV18,TRBJ1-4,TGTGCCAGCTCACCTTTAGGCGGAACTAATGAAAAACTGTTTTTT,CASSPLGGTNEKLFF
-,-,TRBV9,TRBJ2-1,TGTGCCAGCAGCGTAGGGCCCTACAATGAGCAGTTCTTC,CASSVGPYNEQFF
-,once,TRBV28,TRBJ1-1,TGTGCCAGCAGTGGGGCTTCGAACACTGAAGCTTTCTTT,CASSGASNTEAFF
-,once,TRBV11-2,TRBJ2-2,TGTGCCAGCAGCTTACAGGGCGCGAACACCGGGGAGCTGTTTTTT,CASSLQGANTGELFF
-,-,TRBV7-2,TRBJ1-5,TGTGCCAGCAGCTCCCACGGGGGGGCCAACAATCAGCCCCAGCATTTT,CASSSHGGANNQPQHF
-,-,TRBV18,TRBJ1-1,TGTGCCAGCTCACCCATCGACAAACTGAACACTGAAGCTTTCTTT,CASSPIDKLNTEAFF
TRBD1,-,TRBV5-8,TRBJ1-4,TGTGCCAGCAGCTTAGCGACAGGGGTACGGACTAATGAAAAACTGTTTTTT,CASSLATGVRTNEKLFF
-,-,TRBV23-1,TRBJ1-1,TGCGCCAGCAGTCAATCGGGGACAACCTTCATAACTGAAGCTTTCTTT,CASSQSGTTFITEAFF
-,-,TRBV7-8,TRBJ1-3,TGTGCCAGCAGCTTCCAGGGATACGGAAACACCATATATTTT,CASSFQGYGNTIYF
TRBD1,-,TRBV6-6,TRBJ1-1,TGTGCCAGCAGGGCCTTACAGGGGGCAAGAACTGAAGCTTTCTTT,CASRALQGARTEAFF
-,-,TRBV7-2,TRBJ1-1,TGTGCCAGCAGCCACGGGGGAAGCACTGAAGCTTTCTTT,CASSHGGSTEAFF
-,-,TRBV21-1,TRBJ1-1,TGTGCCAGCAGCAAAGATCGACAGATGAACACTGAAGCTTTCTTT,CASSKDRQMNTEAFF
-,-,TRBV7-9,TRBJ2-7,TGTGCCAGCAGCCCTCTCGGGGATTCCTACGAGCAGTACTTC,CASSPLGDSYEQYF
-,-,TRBV14,TRBJ2-2,TGTGCCACCACTCGGGACTTTACCGGGGAGCTGTTTTTT,CATTRDFTGELFF
-,-,TRBV4-1,TRBJ2-2,TGCGCCAGCTCCTCCTTTTGGGGGGGCAACACCGGGGAGCTGTTTTTT,CASSSFWGGNTGELFF
TRBD2,many,TRBV12-5,TRBJ2-3,TGTGCTAGTGGTTTCTACAACCTCCCTCTGGGGGGGACTTTCACAGATACGCAGTATTTT,CASGFYNLPLGGTFTDTQYF
-,-,TRBV2,TRBJ2-7,TGTGCCAGCAGCCCAAGACGGGACACCACGCAGCAGTACTTC,CASSPRRDTTQQYF
-,-,TRBV7-7,TRBJ2-7,TGTGCCAGCAGCTCGAGTCCGAGCTCCTACGAGCAGTACTTC,CASSSSPSSYEQYF
-,-,TRBV10-2,TRBJ2-1,TGCGCCAGCAGTGAGGTGGGGGCACCCTCCTGGTACAATGAGCAGTTCTTC,CASSEVGAPSWYNEQFF
TRBD1,few,TRBV2,TRBJ1-5,TGTGCCAGCAGTAAGGACAGGGGGACGGGGCAGCCCCAGCATTTT,CASSKDRGTGQPQHF
-,-,TRBV21-1,TRBJ1-4,TGTGCCAGCAGCTCCAGGAGCGGGGAGGGAGAAAAACTGTTTTTT,CASSSRSGEGEKLFF
TRBD1,-,TRBV5-1,TRBJ2-2,TGCGCCAGCAGCTTGGACATCCCAGGGGGCGGATACGGGGAGCTGTTTTTT,CASSLDIPGGGYGELFF
TRBD2,-,TRBV7-2,TRBJ2-1,TGTGCCAGCAGCCACCTCCTAGCGGGGAAGAATGAGCAGTTCTTC,CASSHLLAGKNEQFF
-,-,TRBV7-9,TRBJ2-7,TGTGCCAGCAGCTTAAACCGGGACACGACCTACGAGCAGTACTTC,CASSLNRDTTYEQYF
TRBD1,few,TRBV6-5,TRBJ2-1,TGTGCCACAACGGGACAGGGGAATGAGCAGTTCTTC,CATTGQGNEQFF
-,-,TRBV27,TRBJ2-7,TGTGCCAGCAGGACCCTTTTAGGGGGGGCTAGCGAGCAGTACTTC,CASRTLLGGASEQYF
TRBD2,-,TRBV5-4,TRBJ2-7,TGTGCCAGCAGCTTGTTAGCGGGGGGGCATGAGCAGTACTTC,CASSLLAGGHEQYF
TRBD2,-,TRBV11-2,TRBJ2-6,TGTGCCAGCGGTACTAGCGGGGGGGCCGGATCTGGGGCCAACGTCCTGACTTTC,CASGTSGGAGSGANVLTF
-,few,TRBV5-6,TRBJ1-3,TGTGCCAGCAGCCGTGGAAACACCATATATTTT,CASSRGNTIYF
TRBD2,once,TRBV19,TRBJ2-2,TGTGCCAGTAGTATTTCAGGACTAGCTACACCCGGGGAGCTGTTTTTT,CASSISGLATPGELFF
-,-,TRBV7-9,TRBJ1-1,TGTGCCAGCATCCAGGGATTCACTGAAGCTTTCTTT,CASIQGFTEAFF
-,-,TRBV6-6,TRBJ2-3,TGTGCCAGCATTCGGGATGGCACAGATACGCAGTATTTT,CASIRDGTDTQYF